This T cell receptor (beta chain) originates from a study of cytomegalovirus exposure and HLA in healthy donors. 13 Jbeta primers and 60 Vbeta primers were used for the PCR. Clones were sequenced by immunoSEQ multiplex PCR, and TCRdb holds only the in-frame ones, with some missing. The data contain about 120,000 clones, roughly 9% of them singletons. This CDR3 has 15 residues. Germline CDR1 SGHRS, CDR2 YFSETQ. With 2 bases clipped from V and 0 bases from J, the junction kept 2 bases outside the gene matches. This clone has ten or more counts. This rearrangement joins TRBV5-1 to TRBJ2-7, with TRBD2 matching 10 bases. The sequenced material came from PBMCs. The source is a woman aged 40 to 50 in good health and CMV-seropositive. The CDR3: CASSFLAGASYEQYF. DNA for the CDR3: TGCGCCAGCAGCTTCCTAGCGGGGGCCTCCTACGAGCAGTACTTC.